This T cell receptor beta chain was recorded in a study of response to subunit inactivated influenza vaccine. TCRdb re-analysed the RT-PCR reads in MiXCR, keeping a single row per CDR3 protein. Of more than 450,000 distinct CDR3 sequences in the sample, 10% to 15% were seen once. Study-level results: That few new T cells are recruited by each seasonal influenza vaccination was the authors' suggestion.

This clonotype showed up just a few times. The target antigen is unknown. Trimming shortened V by 5 bases and J by 3 bases, and 16 bases separated the two germline ends. Germline CDR1 and CDR2: SQVTM and ANQGSEA. The length of the CDR3 is 15 residues. This specimen was PBMCs from blood, taken on the day of vaccination. V is TRBV29-1 and J is TRBJ2-2; D is possibly TRBD1 (7 bases). This receptor was taken from a man in his fifties who received an inactivated influenza vaccine. Written as DNA, the CDR3 is TGCAGCGTTAAACAGGGGACGGGGGACACCGGGGAGCTGTTTTTT. Translated, it gives CSVKQGTGDTGELFF.